What follows are 11 T cell receptor beta chains derived from one specimen sequenced in a study of T-cell reconstitution after alpha-beta-depleted transplantation in children. As it was prepared, the TCRbeta library received unique molecular identifiers. TCRdb analysed the PCR reads with MiXCR anew, one entry per CDR3 protein. The table has about 90,000 distinct CDR3 sequences, around 16% seen once. Sequencing was performed on PBMCs, mostly from graft donor cells, taken 180 days after TCRalphabeta/CD19-depleted stem cell transplant. The receptors here all came from a male patient between 2 and 10 years old who had a stem cell transplant for acute lymphoblastic leukemia, so the T cells may come from the graft donor.

There are many counts of this clonotype. V is TRBV5-1 and J is TRBJ1-2; D is uncertain. V lost 0 bases and J lost 2, with 11 bases in between. The germline V gene encodes CDR1 SGHRS and CDR2 YFSETQ. There are 15 residues in the CDR3. CDR3 DNA: TGCGCCAGCAGCTTGGGTCGCACCCTAAACTATGGCTACACCTTC. It codes for CASSLGRTLNYGYTF. Using reference TRBV5-1 and TRBJ1-2 for the parts outside the CDR3, the full variable domain is KAGVTQTPRYLIKTRGQQVTLSCSPISGHRSVSWYQQTPGQGLQFLFEYFSETQRNKGNFPGRFSGRQFSNSRSEMNVSTLELGDSALYLCASSLGRTLNYGYTFGSGTRLTVV.

The rearrangement uses TRBV7-3 and TRBJ1-2; 12 nucleotides agree with TRBD1. Unmatched junction bases numbered 6, after V lost 2 bases and J lost 5 bases. This CDR3 has 16 amino acids. The V gene's germline CDR1 is SGHTA and CDR2 FQGTGA. CDR3 bases: TGTGCCAGCAGCTTAGGACCGGGACAGGGGGCTTATGGCTACACCTTC. This codes for CASSLGPGQGAYGYTF.

This clonotype was recorded many times. J is TRBJ2-1 and V is TRBV12-3 or TRBV12-4; D not resolved. CDR3 length equals 14 residues. Trimming pared 3 bases from V and 9 bases from J, leaving 15 bases between. The CDR3 spells CASSLHLRTVEQFF. The CDR3 DNA follows: TGTGCCAGCAGTTTGCACCTGCGCACAGTTGAGCAGTTCTTC.

In this sample, this clonotype turned up a few times. The chain links TRBV5-1 to TRBJ2-1, with a possible D match to TRBD2 (6 bases). The CDR3 loop spans 13 amino acids. Between the trimmed V and J ends, which lost 0 bases and 10 bases, there was a span of 11 bases. Germline CDR1 is SGHRS and CDR2 is YFSETQ. CDR3 nucleotides: TGCGCCAGCAGCTTGGGGAGGGGACGGGAGCAGTTCTTC. It is translated as CASSLGRGREQFF.

This clonotype turned up a few times. J is TRBJ2-3 and V is TRBV29-1, with D maybe TRBD2 (6 bases). The CDR3 covers 14 residues. Trimming removed 4 bases at V and 5 bases at J, with 16 bases between. Looked up from germline, CDR1 is SQVTM and CDR2 is ANQGSEA. CDR3: CSVAGLASKDTQYF. CDR3 nucleotides: TGCAGCGTTGCCGGGCTAGCGAGTAAAGATACGCAGTATTTT.

This clonotype was recorded at least ten times. The chain combines TRBV5-1 with TRBJ2-1; D is uncertain. CDR1 SGHRS and CDR2 YFSETQ come from the germline V gene. The CDR3 extends over 12 amino acids. The V gene lost 4 bases and the J gene lost 6 bases, with 8 bases spanning the gap. The CDR3 bases are TGCGCCAGCAGCGGCCGGAGCAATGAGCAGTTCTTC. Translated, it gives CASSGRSNEQFF.

J is TRBJ1-2 and V is TRBV6-1; TRBD1 matches at 7 bases. This CDR3 region has 15 residues. CDR1 MNHNS and CDR2 SASEGT come from the germline V gene. V was pared by 6 bases and J by 5 bases, with 12 bases of the junction left unmatched. CDR3 region: CASRDPGQNYYGYTF. The CDR3 nucleotides read TGTGCCAGCAGAGACCCGGGACAGAATTATTATGGCTACACCTTC.

In this sample, this clonotype turned up once. This chain links TRBV27 with TRBJ2-1; D perhaps matches TRBD2 (6 bases). V was shortened by 3 bases and J by 2 bases, with 11 bases between the two germline ends. Germline V gene sequence: CDR1 MNHEY, CDR2 SMNVEV (reference sequence). This CDR3 has 15 amino acids. The CDR3 loop is CASSFRGTPYNEQFF. CDR3 DNA sequence: TGTGCCAGCAGTTTCCGGGGGACGCCCTACAATGAGCAGTTCTTC.

This clonotype was seen a few times. This chain connects TRBV21-1 to TRBJ2-1. TRBV21-1 represents a pseudogene. CDR3 length: 15 residues. CDR3 in DNA: TGTGCCAGCAGCAAAGCCCCAGAAATCTACAATGAGCAGTTCTTC. This gives the protein CASSKAPEIYNEQFF.

This clonotype was seen more than once but under ten times. J is TRBJ1-2 and V is TRBV11-1, with D unresolved. The germline V and J ends were trimmed by 5 bases and 7 bases, with 14 bases remaining between them. This CDR3 region has 13 residues. Germline V gene data show CDR1 as SGHAT and CDR2 as FQDESV (reference sequence). The CDR3 spells CASSPRTDGGYTF. DNA for the CDR3: TGTGCCAGCAGCCCACGGACGGACGGTGGCTACACCTTC.

This clonotype has ten or more counts. The V and J genes are TRBV7-8 and TRBJ1-5, with TRBD1 as a possible D gene (5 bases). Trimming removed 1 base from V and 7 bases from J, with 5 bases in between. Germline CDR1 reads SGHVS; CDR2 reads FQNEAQ. CDR3 length: 12 amino acids. CDR3 loop: CASSLEGQPQHF. The CDR3 DNA is TGTGCCAGCAGCTTAGAGGGGCAGCCCCAGCATTTT.